This is a list of T cell receptor beta chains from one sample in a study of T cells in Graves' hyperthyroidism and ophthalmopathy. In TCRdb, the multiplex PCR reads were re-called with MiXCR into one record per CDR3 protein. Of more than 350,000 distinct CDR3 sequences listed, approximately 18% are singletons. Material for sequencing was blood. The receptors were sampled from a woman in her 30s with Graves' hyperthyroidism that later progressed to Graves' ophthalmopathy. CDR3s include the opening cysteine and the closing phenylalanine or tryptophan. Each record gives: J gene, clone size, D gene, CDR3 length, V gene, CDR3 protein, CDR3 DNA. The D gene is left open where the match is weak. Clone size is not always given. Where it is, it says once, few, many or a class for expanded clones.

TRBJ2-2,.,.,15,TRBV9,CASSVEGRNTGELFF,TGTGCCAGCAGCGTTGAAGGGAGAAACACCGGGGAGCTGTTTTTT
TRBJ1-1,few,TRBD1,15,TRBV20-1,CSAVDRARGGTEAFF,TGCAGTGCAGTTGACAGGGCTCGAGGAGGCACTGAAGCTTTCTTT
TRBJ1-2,many,.,14,TRBV6-2/TRBV6-3,CASSYSSDTYGYTF,TGTGCCAGCAGTTACTCGAGTGACACCTATGGCTACACCTTC
TRBJ2-1,.,.,17,TRBV13,CASSEETYRVGYNEQFF,TGTGCCAGCAGCGAAGAGACCTACAGGGTTGGGTACAATGAGCAGTTCTTC
TRBJ2-7,.,TRBD1,12,TRBV29-1,CSPRDRDYEQYF,TGCAGCCCCCGGGACAGGGACTACGAGCAGTACTTC
TRBJ2-2,.,TRBD1,18,TRBV19,CASSIFGTGSPDTGELFF,TGTGCCAGTAGTATTTTCGGGACAGGGTCCCCCGACACCGGGGAGCTGTTTTTT
TRBJ2-1,.,TRBD2,14,TRBV6-5,CASSYSTSGNEQFF,TGTGCCAGCAGTTACTCGACTAGCGGCAATGAGCAGTTCTTC
TRBJ2-1,.,.,15,TRBV3-1,CASSQARDSYNEQFF,TGTGCCAGCAGCCAAGCCCGGGACTCTTACAATGAGCAGTTCTTC
TRBJ2-3,many,TRBD1,18,TRBV5-1,CASSLEARGYEITDTQYF,TGCGCCAGCAGCTTGGAAGCCAGGGGGTACGAAATCACAGATACGCAGTATTTT
TRBJ2-7,.,TRBD1,14,TRBV5-1,CASSFGTGGFEQYF,TGCGCCAGCAGCTTCGGGACAGGGGGCTTCGAGCAGTACTTC
TRBJ1-4,.,TRBD1,17,TRBV7-9,CASSQGQFFSRSEKLFF,TGTGCCAGCAGCCAGGGACAGTTTTTTTCCCGTAGTGAAAAACTGTTTTTT
TRBJ1-1,many,.,12,TRBV15,CATGTGNTEAFF,TGTGCCACCGGAACGGGGAACACTGAAGCTTTCTTT
TRBJ2-3,many,.,10,TRBV20-1,CSASTDTQYF,TGCAGTGCTAGTACAGATACGCAGTATTTT
TRBJ2-7,many,.,12,TRBV30,CAWSLSHYEQYF,TGTGCCTGGAGTCTCAGCCACTACGAGCAGTACTTC
TRBJ2-7,many,TRBD1,14,TRBV7-9,CASSERDSSYEQYF,TGTGCCAGCAGCGAGAGGGACAGTTCCTACGAGCAGTACTTC
TRBJ1-1,many,TRBD1,15,TRBV3-1,CASSQGGTGGLEAFF,TGTGCCAGCAGCCAAGGGGGGACAGGGGGACTAGAAGCTTTCTTT
TRBJ2-5,many,TRBD2,14,TRBV12-3/TRBV12-4,CASSTGTSQETQYF,TGTGCCAGCAGTACCGGGACTAGCCAAGAGACCCAGTACTTC
TRBJ1-5,many,TRBD1,15,TRBV28,CASSPGGSSNQPQHF,TGTGCCAGCAGCCCAGGGGGCTCTAGCAATCAGCCCCAGCATTTT